This section outlines one T cell receptor (beta chain) sequence together with its context. Its target is unknown. V lost 5 bases and J lost 2, with 12 bases in between. The CDR3 is made up of 13 amino acids. CDR1 and CDR2 from the germline V gene are GTSNPN and SVGIG (reference sequence). This sample stems from a study of cytomegalovirus exposure and HLA in healthy donors. Findings of the study overall: Cytomegalovirus-associated status was assigned to 150 to 200 TCR beta chains. A later analysis found first-cohort TCR clusters tended to co-occur in the 90 to 150 validation repertoires. Most TCR sequences were seen very rarely across donors, but some public TCRs occurred in many. In vitro testing confirmed three CMV-associated chains as specific for CMV antigens.

The data were produced by immunoSEQ multiplex PCR, yet TCRdb's version contains in-frame clones alone and is incomplete. The sample consists of under 300,000 clones, just over 85% of them appearing once. This TCR came from a woman between 18 and 30 years old in good health and CMV-seronegative. The sample taken for sequencing was PBMCs. The chain combines TRBV30 with TRBJ1-1; the D gene is possibly TRBD1 (5 bases). CDR3 nucleotide sequence: TGTGCCTGGGGAAGAGACAGAAACACTGAAGCTTTCTTT. This encodes CAWGRDRNTEAFF. The variable domain in full, completed from reference TRBV30 and TRBJ1-1, reads SQTIHQWPATLVQPVGSPLSLECTVEGTSNPNLYWYRQAAGRGLQLLFYSVGIGQISSEVPQNLSASRPQDRQFILSSKKLLLSDSGFYLCAWGRDRNTEAFFGQGTRLTVV.